This TCR beta chain was obtained from a study of blood T cell repertoires in COVID-19. TCRdb keeps only in-frame clones here, not all; method: immunoSEQ multiplex PCR. The sample holds some 300,000 clones, roughly nine tenths seen once. The V and J ends lost 3 bases and 7 bases, in that order; junction bases with no gene match: 10. Per germline, CDR1 ENHRY and CDR2 SYGVKD. This CDR3 comprises 16 residues. The sequence derives from a man aged 18-30 years with active or convalescent COVID-19. The chain combines TRBV10-3 with TRBJ1-5, with TRBD1 matching 9 bases. The specimen was peripheral blood. Written as DNA, the CDR3 is TGTGCCATCAGTGACCTTGGGACAGGGTCCCAACAGCCCCAGCATTTT. Protein sequence: CAISDLGTGSQQPQHF.